This TCR beta chain was recovered during a study of vaccination and CD4 T cells after COVID-19. Described treatment: approximately 9-day PBMC culture with coronavirus spike peptide pools or control peptides (ViraFEST assay). An unexposed donor provided the CD4+ T cells, which were collected before the COVID-19 pandemic (2011-2018). Scientists ran DNA taken from cultured CD4+ T cells through the Oncomine TCR Beta short-read assay for sequencing. From the PCR reads, TCRdb called clonotypes with MiXCR, one entry per CDR3 protein. The sample holds approximately 7,000 distinct CDR3 sequences, less than 35% seen once. A note on this clonotype: Its antigen is unidentified.

Germline lookup yields CDR1 MNHNS and CDR2 SASEGT. The CDR3 is made up of 12 amino acids. V shed 6 bases and J shed 6 bases, with 11 bases lying between them. The sequence was collected from a human donor in good health. The sequencing input was CD4+ T cells from blood, cultured in vitro. V usage is TRBV6-1 and J usage is TRBJ1-1; D possibly corresponds to TRBD1 (6 bases). In nucleotides, the CDR3 is TGTGCCAGCAGACATTCAGGGGCTGAAGCTTTCTTT. Encoded protein: CASRHSGAEAFF.